This passage covers 4 T cell receptor beta chains from one sample sequenced in a study of blood T cell repertoires in COVID-19. Clones were read by immunoSEQ multiplex PCR, and TCRdb kept only the in-frame ones, dropping some. The table shows about 62,000 clones, with around 86% occurring only once. Sequenced material: peripheral blood. The receptors originated from an older man with acute or convalescent COVID-19.

The CDR3 coding sequence is TGTGCCAGCAGGGGCCAGGGAACTGAAGCTTTCTTT. Protein: CASRGQGTEAFF. This sequence joins TRBV7-6 and TRBJ1-1; weak D call: TRBD1 (5 bases). The V gene lost 6 bases and the J gene lost 5 bases, with 10 bases spanning the gap. The germline V gene has CDR1 SGHVS and CDR2 FNYEAQ. This CDR3 is built from 12 residues.

The chain joins TRBV29-1 to TRBJ1-2; 9 positions match TRBD1. CDR1 and CDR2 (germline): SQVTM, ANQGSEA. The CDR3 is made up of 15 amino acids. The V gene end was trimmed by 6 bases and the J gene end by 3 bases; junction bases not matched to a gene: 11. The CDR3 loop is CSVPGTGTSDYGYTF. The CDR3 nucleotides read TGCAGCGTCCCAGGGACAGGGACGAGTGACTATGGCTACACCTTC.

This chain links TRBV5-1 with TRBJ2-7; no definite D call. The germline V gene has CDR1 SGHRS and CDR2 YFSETQ. The CDR3 loop spans 14 amino acids. Trimming stripped 4 bases from V and 1 base from J, with 12 bases between. CDR3 DNA: TGCGCCAGCAGCCCGATGACGGGTTCCTACGAGCAGTACTTC. This encodes CASSPMTGSYEQYF.

The chain couples TRBV7-9 to TRBJ2-3; a possible D gene is TRBD2 (5 bases). Trimming removed 4 bases at V and 0 bases at J, with 8 bases between. The CDR3 runs to 14 residues. Looked up from germline, CDR1 is SEHNR and CDR2 is FQNEAQ (reference sequence). The CDR3 region is CASSSSLSTDTQYF. CDR3 bases: TGTGCCAGCAGCTCTAGCCTCAGCACAGATACGCAGTATTTT. Looking up the rest from reference TRBV7-9 and TRBJ2-3 gives the full variable domain: DTGVSQNPRHKITKRGQNVTFRCDPISEHNRLYWYRQTLGQGPEFLTYFQNEAQLEKSRLLSDRFSAERPKGSFSTLEIQRTEQGDSAMYLCASSSSLSTDTQYFGPGTRLTVL.